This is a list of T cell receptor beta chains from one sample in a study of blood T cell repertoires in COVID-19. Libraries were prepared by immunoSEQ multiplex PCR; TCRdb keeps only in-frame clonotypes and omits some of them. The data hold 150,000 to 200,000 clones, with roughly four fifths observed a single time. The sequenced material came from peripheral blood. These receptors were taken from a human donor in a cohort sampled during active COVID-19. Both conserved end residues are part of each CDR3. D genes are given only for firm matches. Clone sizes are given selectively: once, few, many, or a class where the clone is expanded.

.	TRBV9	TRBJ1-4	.	TGTGCCAGCAGCGTAGCGGCAGGGGTCGGGGAAAAACTGTTTTTT	CASSVAAGVGEKLFF
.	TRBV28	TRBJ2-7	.	TGTGCCAGCAGTCCCCCCGAGACTACCTACGAGCAGTACTTC	CASSPPETTYEQYF
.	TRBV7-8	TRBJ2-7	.	TGTGCCAGCAGCGCCCACTTCGGCGAGCAGTACTTC	CASSAHFGEQYF
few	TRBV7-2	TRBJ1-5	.	TGTGCCAGCAGCTTATTTGTGGCAGGCAATCAGCCCCAGCATTTT	CASSLFVAGNQPQHF
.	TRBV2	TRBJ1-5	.	TGTGCCAGCAGCTCGAGCAGGGCGGTTGGTCAGCCCCAGCATTTT	CASSSSRAVGQPQHF
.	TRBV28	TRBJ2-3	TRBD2	TGTGCCAGCAGGAACCACGGGACTAGCGGGAGCAGAGGCGCAGATACGCAGTATTTT	CASRNHGTSGSRGADTQYF
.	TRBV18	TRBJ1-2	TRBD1	TGTGCCAGCTCACCGGTCGACGGCCCGGACAGGGGGCCTAACTATGGCTACACCTTC	CASSPVDGPDRGPNYGYTF
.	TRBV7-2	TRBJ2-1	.	TGTGCCAGCAGCTTTGGCGGGGCCCTTCTGCAGTTCTTC	CASSFGGALLQFF
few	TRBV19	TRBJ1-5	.	TGTGCCAGTAGCCCGGAGGCGGGCAATCAGCCCCAGCATTTT	CASSPEAGNQPQHF
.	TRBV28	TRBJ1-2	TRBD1	TGTGCCAGCATTCTTTCGGGACAGGGGGGCCTTAACTATGGCTACACCTTC	CASILSGQGGLNYGYTF